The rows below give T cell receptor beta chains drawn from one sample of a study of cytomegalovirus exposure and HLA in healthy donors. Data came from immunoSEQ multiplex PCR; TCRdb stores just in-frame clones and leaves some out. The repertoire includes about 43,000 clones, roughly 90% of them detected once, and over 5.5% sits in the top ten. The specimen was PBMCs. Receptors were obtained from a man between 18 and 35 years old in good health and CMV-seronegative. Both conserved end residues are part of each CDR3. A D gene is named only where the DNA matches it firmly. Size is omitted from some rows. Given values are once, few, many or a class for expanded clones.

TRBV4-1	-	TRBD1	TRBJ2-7	TGCGCCAGCAGCCAAGATGTAGACAGGGCCTACGAGCAGTACTTC	CASSQDVDRAYEQYF
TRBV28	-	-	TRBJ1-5	TGTGCCAGCAGTTTATCCAGGGGCGTCCATCAGCCCCAGCATTTT	CASSLSRGVHQPQHF
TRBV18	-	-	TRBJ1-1	TGTGCCAGCTCACCCGGACAGAGGGGGTACACTGAAGCTTTCTTT	CASSPGQRGYTEAFF
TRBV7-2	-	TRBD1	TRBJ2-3	TGTGCCAGCAGCTACACCGGGACAGGGGACACAGATACGCAGTATTTT	CASSYTGTGDTDTQYF
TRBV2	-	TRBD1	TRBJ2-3	TGTGCCAGCAGTGAAGGGATCAGGGGGCGTAAGCAGTATTTT	CASSEGIRGRKQYF
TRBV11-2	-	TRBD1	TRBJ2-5	TGTGCCAGCAGCTTGTGGTGGGACAGCAATACGGAGACCCAGTACTTC	CASSLWWDSNTETQYF
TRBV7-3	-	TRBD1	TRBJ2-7	TGTGCCAGCAGCCTAACCGGGACAGGCGAGCAGTACTTC	CASSLTGTGEQYF
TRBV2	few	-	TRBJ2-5	TGTGCCAGCAACATGCTAGCGCACCAAGAGACCCAGTACTTC	CASNMLAHQETQYF
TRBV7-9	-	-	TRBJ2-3	TGTGCCAGCAGCTTAGCGGCAGGGCGCACAGATACGCAGTATTTT	CASSLAAGRTDTQYF
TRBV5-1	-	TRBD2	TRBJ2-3	TGCGCCAGCAGCTTGGCCCCCCGGGTAGCGGGGAACACAGATACGCAGTATTTT	CASSLAPRVAGNTDTQYF
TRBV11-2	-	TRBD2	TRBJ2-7	TGTGCCAGCAGCAGGGGACTAGCGGGGGCCTACGAGCAGTACTTC	CASSRGLAGAYEQYF
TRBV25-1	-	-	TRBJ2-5	TGTGCCAGCACCTCCACCGGAGTTCAGGGGACCCAGTACTTC	CASTSTGVQGTQYF
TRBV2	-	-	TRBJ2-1	TGTGCCAGCAGTGTGGTAGCGAGAAACAATGAGCAGTTCTTC	CASSVVARNNEQFF
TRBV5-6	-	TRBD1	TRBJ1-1	TGTGCCAGCAGCCTGACCACGACAGGGGGCAGCACTGAAGCTTTCTTT	CASSLTTTGGSTEAFF
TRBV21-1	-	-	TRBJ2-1	TGTGCCAGCAGCAAAGAGTTTCCAGCCGGGTATGAGCAGTTCTTC	CASSKEFPAGYEQFF
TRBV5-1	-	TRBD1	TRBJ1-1	TGCGCCAGCAGCTCGGTCACAGGGGCGGACACTGAAGCTTTCTTT	CASSSVTGADTEAFF
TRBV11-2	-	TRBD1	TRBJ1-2	TGTGCCAGCAGCGGCGGACAGGGTTATGGCTACACCTTC	CASSGGQGYGYTF
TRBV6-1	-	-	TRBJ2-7	TGTGCCAGCAGGGGAAAGCCCGGGGGCTACGAGCAGTACTTC	CASRGKPGGYEQYF
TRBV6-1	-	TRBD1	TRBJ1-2	TGTGCCAGCAGTGGAGTGTCCAGGGGGCAGAACTATGGCTACACCTTC	CASSGVSRGQNYGYTF
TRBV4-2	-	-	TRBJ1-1	TGTGCCAGCAGCCAAGAAGGGGCGAGCACTGAAGCTTTCTTT	CASSQEGASTEAFF
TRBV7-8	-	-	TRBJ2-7	TGTGCCAGCAGCTTAGTGGAGTTGTCTTACGAGCAGTACTTC	CASSLVELSYEQYF
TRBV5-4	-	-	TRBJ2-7	TGTGCCAGCAGGGAGGACTGGACCTACGAGCAGTACTTC	CASREDWTYEQYF
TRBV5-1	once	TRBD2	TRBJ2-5	TGCGCCAGCAGCTTGTATAGGGGACTAGACCAAGAGACCCAGTACTTC	CASSLYRGLDQETQYF
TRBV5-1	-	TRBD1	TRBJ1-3	TGCGCCAGCAGCCCGGGACAGGGGGTGTCTGGAAACACCATATATTTT	CASSPGQGVSGNTIYF
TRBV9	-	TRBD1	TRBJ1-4	TGTGCCAGCAGCGTAGACCCGACAGGGAATGAAAAACTGTTTTTT	CASSVDPTGNEKLFF
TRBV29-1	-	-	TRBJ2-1	TGCAGCGTTGAGCTGGTCGACAGGCTCAGCGTCAATGAGCAGTTCTTC	CSVELVDRLSVNEQFF
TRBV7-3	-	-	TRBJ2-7	TGTGCCAGCAGCTTAGGGACACCCTACGAGCAGTACTTC	CASSLGTPYEQYF
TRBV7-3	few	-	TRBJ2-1	TGTGCCAGCAGCTTAGCGGGGCACGGGAATGAGCAGTTCTTC	CASSLAGHGNEQFF
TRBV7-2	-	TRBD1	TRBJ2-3	TGTGCCAGCAGCTCGGGACAGGGCACAGATACGCAGTATTTT	CASSSGQGTDTQYF
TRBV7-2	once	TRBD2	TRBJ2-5	TGTGCCAGCACCCAGCTAATTAGCGGGGGGGCCCAGGAGACCCAGTACTTC	CASTQLISGGAQETQYF
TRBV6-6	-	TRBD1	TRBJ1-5	TGTGCCAGCAGGAAGGACAGGGTAAGCAATCAGCCCCAGCATTTT	CASRKDRVSNQPQHF
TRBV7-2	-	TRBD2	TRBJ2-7	TGTGCCAGCAGCCGCCCCCTAGCGGGACGAACCTCCTACGAGCAGTACTTC	CASSRPLAGRTSYEQYF
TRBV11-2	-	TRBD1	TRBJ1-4	TGTGCCAGCAGCACCGACAGGGGGGAAAAACTGTTTTTT	CASSTDRGEKLFF
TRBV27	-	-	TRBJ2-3	TGTGCCAGCAGTTTTTTGGTACCCCGGAGCACAGATACGCAGTATTTT	CASSFLVPRSTDTQYF
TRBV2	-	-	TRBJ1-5	TGTGCCAGCAGTGACACGGGTAATCAGCCCCAGCATTTT	CASSDTGNQPQHF
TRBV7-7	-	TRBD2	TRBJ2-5	TGTGCTAGCAGCTCAGGACTAGCGGGGGCCAAAGAGACCCAGTACTTC	CASSSGLAGAKETQYF
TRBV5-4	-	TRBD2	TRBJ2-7	TGTGCCAGCAGCTTGGAATCTAGCGGGGGGACAATTTTACGCGAGCAGTACTTC	CASSLESSGGTILREQYF
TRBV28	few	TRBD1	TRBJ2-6	TGTGCCAGCAGTTACGGCCCGATGTCAGGGGGCTCTGGGGCCAACGTCCTGACTTTC	CASSYGPMSGGSGANVLTF
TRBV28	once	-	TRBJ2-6	TGTGCCAGCACCCCCCCAGGGTCTGGGGCCAACGTCCTGACTTTC	CASTPPGSGANVLTF
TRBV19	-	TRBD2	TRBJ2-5	TGTGCCAGTAGTATTCGCTCGGCGGGAGGGCCAGAGACCCAGTACTTC	CASSIRSAGGPETQYF
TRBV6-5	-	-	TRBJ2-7	TGTGCCAGCAGCTTCGGGGGCTACGAGCAGTACTTC	CASSFGGYEQYF
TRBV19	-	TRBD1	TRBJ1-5	TGTGCCAGTAGTATTTTGGACAGGGGAAACAATCAGCCCCAGCATTTT	CASSILDRGNNQPQHF
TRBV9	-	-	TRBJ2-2	TGTGCCAGCAGCGTAGACTATGGTCGGGGAAGGGAGCTGTTTTTT	CASSVDYGRGRELFF
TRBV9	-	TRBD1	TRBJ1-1	TGTGCCAGCAGCGGACAGGGGGGAGGGATGACTGAAGCTTTCTTT	CASSGQGGGMTEAFF
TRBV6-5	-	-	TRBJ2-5	TGTGCCAGCAGGGGCCAAGCCCCAGAGACCCAGTACTTC	CASRGQAPETQYF